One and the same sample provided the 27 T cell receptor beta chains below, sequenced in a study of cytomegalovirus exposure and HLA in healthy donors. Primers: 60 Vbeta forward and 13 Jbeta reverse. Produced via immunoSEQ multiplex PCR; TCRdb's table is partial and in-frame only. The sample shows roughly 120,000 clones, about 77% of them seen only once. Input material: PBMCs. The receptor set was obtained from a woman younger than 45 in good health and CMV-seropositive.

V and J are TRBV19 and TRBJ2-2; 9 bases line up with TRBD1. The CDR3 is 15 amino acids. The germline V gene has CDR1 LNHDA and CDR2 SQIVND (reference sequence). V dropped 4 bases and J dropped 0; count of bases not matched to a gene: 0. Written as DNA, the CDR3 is TGTGCCAGTAGTAGGACAGGGGCGAACACCGGGGAGCTGTTTTTT. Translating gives CASSRTGANTGELFF.

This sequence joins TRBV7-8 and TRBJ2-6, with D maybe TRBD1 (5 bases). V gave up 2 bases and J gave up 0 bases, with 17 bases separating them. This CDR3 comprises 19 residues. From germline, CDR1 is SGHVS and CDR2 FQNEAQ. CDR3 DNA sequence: TGTGCCAGCAGCTTAATCTTGACAGCCTTTATCTCTGGGGCCAACGTCCTGACTTTC. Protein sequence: CASSLILTAFISGANVLTF.

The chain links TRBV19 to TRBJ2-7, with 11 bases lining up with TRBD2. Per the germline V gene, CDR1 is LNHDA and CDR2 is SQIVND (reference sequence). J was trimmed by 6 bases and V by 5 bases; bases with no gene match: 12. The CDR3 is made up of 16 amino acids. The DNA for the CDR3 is TGTGCCAGTAGTCTCGAAGGGTCTAGCGGGAGGTGCGAGCAGTACTTC. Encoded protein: CASSLEGSSGRCEQYF.

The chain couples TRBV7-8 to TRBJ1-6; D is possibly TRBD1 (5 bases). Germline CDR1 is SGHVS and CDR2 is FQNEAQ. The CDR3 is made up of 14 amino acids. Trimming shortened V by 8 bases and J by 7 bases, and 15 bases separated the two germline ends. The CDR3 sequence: CASAPGGVNSPLHF. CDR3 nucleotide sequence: TGTGCCAGCGCCCCGGGGGGGGTCAATTCACCCCTCCACTTT.

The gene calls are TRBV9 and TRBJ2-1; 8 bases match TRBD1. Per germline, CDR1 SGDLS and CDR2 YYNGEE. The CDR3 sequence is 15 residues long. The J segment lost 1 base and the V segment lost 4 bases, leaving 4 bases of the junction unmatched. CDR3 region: CASSPRTGSYNEQFF. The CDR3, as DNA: TGTGCCAGCAGCCCTCGGACAGGGTCCTACAATGAGCAGTTCTTC.

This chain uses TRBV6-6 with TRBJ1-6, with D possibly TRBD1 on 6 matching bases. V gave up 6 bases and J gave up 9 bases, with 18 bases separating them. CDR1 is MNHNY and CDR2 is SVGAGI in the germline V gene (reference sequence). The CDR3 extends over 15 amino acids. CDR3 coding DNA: TGTGCCAGCAGCCTCCCAACAGGGTATGGTTCACCCCTCCACTTT. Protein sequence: CASSLPTGYGSPLHF.

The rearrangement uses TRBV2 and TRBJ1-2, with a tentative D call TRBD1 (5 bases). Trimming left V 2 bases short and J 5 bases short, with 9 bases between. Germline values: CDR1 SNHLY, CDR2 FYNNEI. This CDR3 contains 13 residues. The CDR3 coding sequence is TGTGCCAGCAGTGAATCAGGGTGGTATGGCTACACCTTC. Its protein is CASSESGWYGYTF.

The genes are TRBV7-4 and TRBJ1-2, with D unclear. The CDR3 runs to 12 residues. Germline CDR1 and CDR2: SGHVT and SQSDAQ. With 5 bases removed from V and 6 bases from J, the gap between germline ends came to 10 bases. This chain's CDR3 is CASSPGEDGYTF. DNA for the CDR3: TGTGCCAGCAGCCCTGGCGAGGATGGCTACACCTTC.

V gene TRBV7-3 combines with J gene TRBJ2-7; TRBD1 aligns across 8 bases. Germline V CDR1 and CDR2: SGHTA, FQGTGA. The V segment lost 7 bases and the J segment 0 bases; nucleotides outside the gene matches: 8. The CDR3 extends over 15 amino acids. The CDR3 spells CASIYKTGASYEQYF. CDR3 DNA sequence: TGTGCCAGCATATACAAGACAGGGGCCTCCTACGAGCAGTACTTC.

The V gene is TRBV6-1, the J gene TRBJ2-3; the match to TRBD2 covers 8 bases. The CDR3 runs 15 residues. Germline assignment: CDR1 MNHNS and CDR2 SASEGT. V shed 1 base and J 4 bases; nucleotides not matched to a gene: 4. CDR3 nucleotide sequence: TGTGCCAGCAGTGAAGGAGCGGGAGAAGCAGATACGCAGTATTTT. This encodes CASSEGAGEADTQYF.

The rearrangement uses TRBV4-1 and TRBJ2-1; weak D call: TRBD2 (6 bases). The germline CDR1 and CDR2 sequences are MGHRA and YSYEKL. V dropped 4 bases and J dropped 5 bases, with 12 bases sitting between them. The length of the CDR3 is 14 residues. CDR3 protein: CASSPIAVDNEQFF. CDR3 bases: TGCGCCAGCAGCCCCATAGCGGTCGACAATGAGCAGTTCTTC.

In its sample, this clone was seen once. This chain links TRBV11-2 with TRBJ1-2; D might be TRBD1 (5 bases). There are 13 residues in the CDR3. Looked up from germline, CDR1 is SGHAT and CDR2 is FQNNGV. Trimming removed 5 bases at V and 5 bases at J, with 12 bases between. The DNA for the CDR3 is TGTGCCAGCAGCCGACAGTTCCTATATGGCTACACCTTC. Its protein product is CASSRQFLYGYTF. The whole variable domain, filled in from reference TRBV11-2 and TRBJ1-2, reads EAGVAQSPRYKIIEKRQSVAFWCNPISGHATLYWYQQILGQGPKLLIQFQNNGVVDDSQLPKDRFSAERLKGVDSTLKIQPAKLEDSAVYLCASSRQFLYGYTFGSGTRLTVV.

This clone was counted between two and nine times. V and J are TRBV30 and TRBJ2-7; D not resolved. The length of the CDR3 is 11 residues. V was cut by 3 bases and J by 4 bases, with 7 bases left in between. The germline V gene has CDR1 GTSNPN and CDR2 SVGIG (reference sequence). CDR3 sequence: CAWSAVYEQYF. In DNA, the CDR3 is TGTGCCTGGAGCGCGGTTTACGAGCAGTACTTC.

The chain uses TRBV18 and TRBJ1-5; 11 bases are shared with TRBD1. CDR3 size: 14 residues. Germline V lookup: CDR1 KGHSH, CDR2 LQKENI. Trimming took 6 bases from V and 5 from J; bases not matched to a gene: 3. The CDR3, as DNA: TGTGCCAGCTCGCGGACAGGGGGCTATCAGCCCCAGCATTTT. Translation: CASSRTGGYQPQHF.

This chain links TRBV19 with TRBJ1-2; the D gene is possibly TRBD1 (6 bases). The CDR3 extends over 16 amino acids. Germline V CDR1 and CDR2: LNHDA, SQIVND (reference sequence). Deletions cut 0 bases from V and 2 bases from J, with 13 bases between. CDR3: CASSIDGQLLNYGYTF. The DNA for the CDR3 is TGTGCCAGTAGTATAGACGGACAGTTGTTAAACTATGGCTACACCTTC.

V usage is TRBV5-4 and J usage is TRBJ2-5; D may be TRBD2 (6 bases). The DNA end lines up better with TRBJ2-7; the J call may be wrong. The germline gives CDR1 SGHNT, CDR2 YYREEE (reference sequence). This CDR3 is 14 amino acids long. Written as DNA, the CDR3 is TGTGCCAGCAGCCCCCACCGGGAGTCCTACGAGCAGTACTTC. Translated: CASSPHRESYEQYF.

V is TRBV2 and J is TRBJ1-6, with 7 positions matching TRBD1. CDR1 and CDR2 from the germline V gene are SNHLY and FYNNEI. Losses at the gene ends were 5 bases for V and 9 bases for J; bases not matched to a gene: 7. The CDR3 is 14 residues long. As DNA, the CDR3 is TGTGCCAGCAGTCCCGACAGGGCTGGTTCACCCCTCCACTTT. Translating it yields CASSPDRAGSPLHF.

CDR3 region: CASSGLAGADTQYF. For the CDR3, the DNA is TGTGCCAGCAGTGGACTAGCGGGAGCAGATACGCAGTATTTT. J is TRBJ2-3 and V is TRBV2; TRBD2 agrees at 12 bases. This CDR3 spans 14 amino acids. Per germline, CDR1 SNHLY and CDR2 FYNNEI. Trimming took 4 bases from V and 4 from J; bases not matched to a gene: 0.

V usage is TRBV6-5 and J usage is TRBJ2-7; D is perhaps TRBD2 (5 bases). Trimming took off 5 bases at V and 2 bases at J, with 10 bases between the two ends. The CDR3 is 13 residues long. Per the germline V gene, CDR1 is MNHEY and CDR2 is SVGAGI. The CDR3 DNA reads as TGTGCCAGCAGTGAGGACGGGGCCTACGAGCAGTACTTC. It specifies CASSEDGAYEQYF.

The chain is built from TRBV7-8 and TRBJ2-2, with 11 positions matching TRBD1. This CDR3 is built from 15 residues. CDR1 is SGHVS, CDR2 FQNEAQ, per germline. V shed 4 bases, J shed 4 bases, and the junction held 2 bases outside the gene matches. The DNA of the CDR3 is TGTGCCAGCAGCTGGACAGGGGGCGTCACCGGGGAGCTGTTTTTT. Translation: CASSWTGGVTGELFF. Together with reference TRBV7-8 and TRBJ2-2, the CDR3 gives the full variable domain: GAGVSQSPRYKVAKRGQDVALRCDPISGHVSLFWYQQALGQGPEFLTYFQNEAQLDKSGLPSDRFFAERPEGSVSTLKIQRTQQEDSAVYLCASSWTGGVTGELFFGEGSRLTVL.

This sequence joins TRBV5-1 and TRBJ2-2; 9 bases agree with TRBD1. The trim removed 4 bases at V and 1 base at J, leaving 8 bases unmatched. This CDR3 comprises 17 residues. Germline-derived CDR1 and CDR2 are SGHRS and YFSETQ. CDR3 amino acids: CASSRSPGQGNTGELFF. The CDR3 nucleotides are TGCGCCAGCAGCAGAAGTCCGGGACAGGGGAACACCGGGGAGCTGTTTTTT.

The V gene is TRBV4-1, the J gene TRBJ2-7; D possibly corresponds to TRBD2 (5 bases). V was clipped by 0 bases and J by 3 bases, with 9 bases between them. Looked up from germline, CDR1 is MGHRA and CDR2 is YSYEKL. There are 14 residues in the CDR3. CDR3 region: CASSQESGIYEQYF. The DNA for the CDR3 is TGCGCCAGCAGCCAAGAATCGGGGATCTACGAGCAGTACTTC.

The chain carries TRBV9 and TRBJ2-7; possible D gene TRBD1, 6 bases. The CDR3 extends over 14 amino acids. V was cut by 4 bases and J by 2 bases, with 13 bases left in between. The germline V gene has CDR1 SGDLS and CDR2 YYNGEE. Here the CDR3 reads CASSPGTIPYEQYF. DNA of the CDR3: TGTGCCAGCAGCCCCGGGACAATTCCCTACGAGCAGTACTTC.

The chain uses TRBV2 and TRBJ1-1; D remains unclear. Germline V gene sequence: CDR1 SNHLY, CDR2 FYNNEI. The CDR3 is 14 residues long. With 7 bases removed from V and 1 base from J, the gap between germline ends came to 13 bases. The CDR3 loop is CASTDGSWNTEAFF. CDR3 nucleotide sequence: TGTGCCAGCACCGACGGGTCTTGGAACACTGAAGCTTTCTTT.

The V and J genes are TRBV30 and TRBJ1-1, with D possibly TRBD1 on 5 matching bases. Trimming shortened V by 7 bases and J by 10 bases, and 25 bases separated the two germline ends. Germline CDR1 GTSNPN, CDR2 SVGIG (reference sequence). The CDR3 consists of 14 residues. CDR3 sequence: CALAIPLGLGGAFF. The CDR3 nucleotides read TGTGCCTTGGCGATCCCCCTGGGGTTGGGGGGAGCTTTCTTT.

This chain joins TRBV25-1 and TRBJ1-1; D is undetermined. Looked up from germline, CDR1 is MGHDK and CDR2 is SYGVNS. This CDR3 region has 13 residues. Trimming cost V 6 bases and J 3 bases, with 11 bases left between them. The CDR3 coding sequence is TGTGCCAGCAGCGCCTTTCCAGACACTGAAGCTTTCTTT. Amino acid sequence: CASSAFPDTEAFF.

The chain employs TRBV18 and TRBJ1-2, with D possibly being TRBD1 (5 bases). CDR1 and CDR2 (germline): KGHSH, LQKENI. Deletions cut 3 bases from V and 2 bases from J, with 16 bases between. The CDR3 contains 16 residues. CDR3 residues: CASSPLQALGNYGYTF. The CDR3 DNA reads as TGTGCCAGCTCACCTTTACAGGCCCTAGGAAACTATGGCTACACCTTC.